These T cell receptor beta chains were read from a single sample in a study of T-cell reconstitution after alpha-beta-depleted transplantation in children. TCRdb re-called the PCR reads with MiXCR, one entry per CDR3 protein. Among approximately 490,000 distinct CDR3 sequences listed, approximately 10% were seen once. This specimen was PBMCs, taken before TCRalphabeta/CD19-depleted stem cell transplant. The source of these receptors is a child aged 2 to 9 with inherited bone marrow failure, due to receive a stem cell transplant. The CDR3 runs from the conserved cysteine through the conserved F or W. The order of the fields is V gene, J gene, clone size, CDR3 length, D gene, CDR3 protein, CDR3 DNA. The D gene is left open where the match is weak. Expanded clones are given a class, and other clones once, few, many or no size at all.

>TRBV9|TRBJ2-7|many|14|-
CASSPAGLSYEQYF
TGTGCCAGCAGCCCAGCCGGACTTTCCTACGAGCAGTACTTC
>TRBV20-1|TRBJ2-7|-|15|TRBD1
CSARDAAGTGEEQYF
TGCAGTGCTAGAGACGCGGCCGGGACAGGGGAGGAGCAGTACTTC
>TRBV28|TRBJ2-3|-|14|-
CASSLMSGSGTQYF
TGTGCCAGCAGTTTAATGTCGGGGTCGGGTACGCAGTATTTT
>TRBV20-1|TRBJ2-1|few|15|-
CSASRRGMGRNEQFF
TGCAGTGCTAGTCGGCGCGGGATGGGACGGAATGAGCAGTTCTTC
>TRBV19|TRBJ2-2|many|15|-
CASYPQGSPFGELFF
TGTGCCAGCTACCCCCAGGGAAGCCCGTTCGGGGAGCTGTTTTTT
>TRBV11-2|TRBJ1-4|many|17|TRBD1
CASSLVPPTGWGEKLFF
TGTGCCAGCAGCTTAGTCCCGCCGACAGGGTGGGGTGAAAAACTGTTTTTT
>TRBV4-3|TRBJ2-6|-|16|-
CASSPDGGTGANVLTF
TGCGCCAGCAGCCCGGACGGGGGTACTGGGGCCAACGTCCTGACTTTC
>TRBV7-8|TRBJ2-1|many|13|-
CASRLTVRNEQFF
TGTGCCAGCAGGTTAACAGTGCGCAATGAGCAGTTCTTC
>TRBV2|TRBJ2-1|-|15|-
CASTARGSPYNEQFF
TGTGCCAGCACCGCTCGGGGGAGCCCCTACAATGAGCAGTTCTTC
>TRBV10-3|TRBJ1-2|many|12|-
CAISSTGYGYTF
TGTGCCATCAGTTCCACAGGTTATGGCTACACCTTC
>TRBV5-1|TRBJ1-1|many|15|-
CASSFGGTGNTEAFF
TGCGCCAGCAGCTTTGGAGGCACCGGGAACACTGAAGCTTTCTTT
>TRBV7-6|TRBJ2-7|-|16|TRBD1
CASSPETGALSYEQYF
TGTGCCAGCAGCCCTGAGACAGGGGCCCTTTCCTACGAGCAGTACTTC
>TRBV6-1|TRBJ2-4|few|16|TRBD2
CASSMMLAGGKNIQYF
TGTGCCAGCAGTATGATGCTAGCGGGAGGGAAAAACATTCAGTACTTC